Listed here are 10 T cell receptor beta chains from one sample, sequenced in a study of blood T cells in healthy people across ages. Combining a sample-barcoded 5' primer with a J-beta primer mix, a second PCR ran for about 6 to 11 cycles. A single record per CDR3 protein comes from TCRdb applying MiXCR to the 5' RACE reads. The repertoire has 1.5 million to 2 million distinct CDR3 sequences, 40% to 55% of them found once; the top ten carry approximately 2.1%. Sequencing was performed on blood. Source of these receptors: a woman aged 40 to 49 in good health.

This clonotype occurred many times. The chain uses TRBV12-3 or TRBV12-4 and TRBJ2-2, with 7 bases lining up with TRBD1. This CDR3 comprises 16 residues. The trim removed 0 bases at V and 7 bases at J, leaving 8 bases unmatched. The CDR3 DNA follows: TGTGCCAGCAGTTTAGCGCGACAGGGCGGTGGCGGGGAGCTGTTTTTT. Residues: CASSLARQGGGGELFF.

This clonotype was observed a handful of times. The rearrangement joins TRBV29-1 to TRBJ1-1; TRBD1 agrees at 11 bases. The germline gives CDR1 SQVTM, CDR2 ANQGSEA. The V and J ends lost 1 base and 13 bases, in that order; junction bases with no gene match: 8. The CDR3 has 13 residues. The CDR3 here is CSVEGPGTGGGFF. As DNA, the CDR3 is TGCAGCGTTGAAGGCCCCGGGACAGGGGGAGGTTTCTTT.

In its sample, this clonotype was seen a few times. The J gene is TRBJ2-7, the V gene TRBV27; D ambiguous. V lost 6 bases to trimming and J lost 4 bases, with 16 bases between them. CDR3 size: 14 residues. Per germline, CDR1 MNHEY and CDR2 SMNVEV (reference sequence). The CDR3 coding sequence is TGTGCCAGCAGCCCAAGAAGACAAGGGTACGAGCAGTACTTC. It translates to CASSPRRQGYEQYF.

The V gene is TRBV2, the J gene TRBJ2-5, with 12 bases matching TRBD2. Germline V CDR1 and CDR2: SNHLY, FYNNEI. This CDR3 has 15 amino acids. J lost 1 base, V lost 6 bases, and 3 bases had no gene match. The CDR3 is CASRGLAGLQETQYF. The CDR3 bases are TGTGCCAGCAGAGGACTAGCGGGGCTCCAAGAGACCCAGTACTTC.

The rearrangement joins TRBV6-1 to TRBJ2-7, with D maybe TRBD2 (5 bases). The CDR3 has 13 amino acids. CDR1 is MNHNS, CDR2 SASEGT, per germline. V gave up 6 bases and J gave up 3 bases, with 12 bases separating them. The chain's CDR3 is CASRENGDYEQYF. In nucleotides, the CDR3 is TGTGCCAGCAGGGAAAACGGGGACTACGAGCAGTACTTC.

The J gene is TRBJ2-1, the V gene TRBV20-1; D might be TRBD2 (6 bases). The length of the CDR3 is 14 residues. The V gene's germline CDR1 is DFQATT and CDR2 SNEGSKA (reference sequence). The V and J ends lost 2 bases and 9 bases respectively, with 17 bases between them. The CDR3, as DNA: TGCAGTGCTAGACTCCCCCCCCTTAGCGGTGAGCAGTTCTTC. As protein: CSARLPPLSGEQFF.

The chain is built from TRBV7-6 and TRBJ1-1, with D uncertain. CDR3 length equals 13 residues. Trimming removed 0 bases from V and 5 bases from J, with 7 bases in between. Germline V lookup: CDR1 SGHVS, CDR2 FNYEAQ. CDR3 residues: CASSLAIDTEAFF. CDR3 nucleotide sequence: TGTGCCAGCAGCTTAGCCATAGATACTGAAGCTTTCTTT.

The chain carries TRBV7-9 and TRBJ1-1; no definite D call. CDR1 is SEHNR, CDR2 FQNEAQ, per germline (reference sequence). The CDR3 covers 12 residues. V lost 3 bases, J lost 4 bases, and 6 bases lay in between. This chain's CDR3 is CASSFQTTEAFF. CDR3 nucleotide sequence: TGTGCCAGCAGCTTCCAGACCACTGAAGCTTTCTTT. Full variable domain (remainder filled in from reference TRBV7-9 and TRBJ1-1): DTGVSQNPRHKITKRGQNVTFRCDPISEHNRLYWYRQTLGQGPEFLTYFQNEAQLEKSRLLSDRFSAERPKGSFSTLEIQRTEQGDSAMYLCASSFQTTEAFFGQGTRLTVV.

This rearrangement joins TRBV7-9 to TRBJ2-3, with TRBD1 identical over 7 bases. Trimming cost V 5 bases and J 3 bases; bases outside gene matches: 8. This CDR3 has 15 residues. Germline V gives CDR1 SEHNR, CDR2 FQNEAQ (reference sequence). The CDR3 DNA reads TGTGCCAGCAGCCCTAACAGGGGAACAACAGATACGCAGTATTTT. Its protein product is CASSPNRGTTDTQYF.

Here the CDR3 reads CASSLARRTDYGYTF. CDR3 coding DNA: TGTGCCAGCAGCTTAGCGCGTAGAACTGACTATGGCTACACCTTC. The rearrangement uses TRBV7-6 and TRBJ1-2, with D hard to call. Germline V CDR1 and CDR2: SGHVS, FNYEAQ. The CDR3 is 15 amino acids. Between the trimmed V and J ends, which lost 0 bases and 3 bases, there was a span of 11 bases. Supplemented by reference TRBV7-6 and TRBJ1-2, the full variable domain reads GAGVSQSPRYKVTKRGQDVALRCDPISGHVSLYWYRQALGQGPEFLTYFNYEAQQDKSGLPNDRFSAERPEGSISTLTIQRTEQRDSAMYRCASSLARRTDYGYTFGSGTRLTVV.